The 20 T cell receptor beta chains below all came from one sample that was sequenced in a study of blood T cell repertoires in COVID-19 (TCRdb year 2020). The receptor library was made with the immunoSEQ multiplex PCR assay. TCRdb provides this immuneACCESS table in a form limited to in-frame rearrangements. Some clones are lacking; in checked studies, under half of them reflect an unresolved V gene, and why the rest are absent is not known. For this sample the table gives 140,000 or so clones, of which almost 85% were detected only once. The biggest ten clones account for 2.5% to 3.5% of the sample. Material for sequencing was peripheral blood. All receptors come from a man aged 50 to 60 with acute or convalescent COVID-19.

The rearrangement links TRBV19 to TRBJ1-2; 7 positions match TRBD1. Germline CDR1 and CDR2: LNHDA and SQIVND (reference sequence). Trimming cost V 5 bases and J 5 bases; bases outside gene matches: 8. The CDR3 covers 14 residues. In DNA, the CDR3 is TGTGCCAGTAGTCCCCTCTTACAGGGGTATGGCTACACCTTC. Translated, it gives CASSPLLQGYGYTF.

The rearrangement links TRBV5-1 to TRBJ2-5; 11 bases align to TRBD2. The germline gives CDR1 SGHRS, CDR2 YFSETQ. The CDR3 runs to 15 residues. After removal of 2 bases from V and 3 bases from J, the junction contained 3 bases not matched to a gene. CDR3 loop: CASSLQLAGEETQYF. The CDR3 bases are TGCGCCAGCAGCTTACAACTAGCGGGAGAAGAGACCCAGTACTTC.

The chain couples TRBV5-6 to TRBJ1-1; 7 bases are shared with TRBD1. Germline CDR1 and CDR2: SGHDT and YYEEEE. J was trimmed by 2 bases and V by 3 bases; bases with no gene match: 7. There are 15 residues in the CDR3. The CDR3 DNA reads TGTGCCAGCAGCTGGCCGGGACAGCCCAACACTGAAGCTTTCTTT. Protein sequence: CASSWPGQPNTEAFF.

The chain recombines TRBV6-1 with TRBJ2-3, with a tentative D call TRBD2 (6 bases). V shed 4 bases and J shed 4 bases, with 18 bases lying between them. This CDR3 has 16 amino acids. Germline V CDR1 and CDR2: MNHNS, SASEGT. CDR3 sequence reads: CASSAPGPGGADTQYF. CDR3 nucleotides: TGTGCCAGCAGTGCCCCCGGGCCCGGGGGAGCAGATACGCAGTATTTT.

The rearrangement links TRBV18 to TRBJ2-5; 12 bases agree with TRBD1. Unmatched junction bases numbered 12, after V lost 1 base and J lost 6 bases. In germline, CDR1 is KGHSH, CDR2 LQKENI. The CDR3 has 18 amino acids. The CDR3 coding sequence is TGTGCCAGCTCACCACTAAACTCGGGACAGGGGGCGAGGAAGACCCAGTACTTC. Translation: CASSPLNSGQGARKTQYF.

The gene calls are TRBV9 and TRBJ2-2; 10 nucleotides align to TRBD1. Germline assignment: CDR1 SGDLS and CDR2 YYNGEE. This CDR3 has 15 residues. V dropped 4 bases and J dropped 7; count of bases not matched to a gene: 7. CDR3 residues: CASSSRQGASGELFF. In nucleotides, the CDR3 is TGTGCCAGCAGCTCGCGACAGGGGGCTAGCGGGGAGCTGTTTTTT.

The chain combines TRBV5-6 with TRBJ1-5, with D uncertain. V was shortened by 0 bases and J by 4 bases, with 11 bases between the two germline ends. Germline CDR1 reads SGHDT; CDR2 reads YYEEEE. There are 15 residues in the CDR3. CDR3 protein: CASSLGQRLNQPQHF. In DNA form, the CDR3 reads TGTGCCAGCAGCTTGGGCCAGCGGCTTAATCAGCCCCAGCATTTT. Variable domain in full (rest from reference TRBV5-6 and TRBJ1-5): DAGVTQSPTHLIKTRGQQVTLRCSPKSGHDTVSWYQQALGQGPQFIFQYYEEEERQRGNFPDRFSGHQFPNYSSELNVNALLLGDSALYLCASSLGQRLNQPQHFGDGTRLSIL.

The V gene is TRBV24-1, the J gene TRBJ2-3; TRBD1 might be the D (5 bases). CDR3 size: 13 residues. Germline values: CDR1 KGHDR, CDR2 SFDVKD. V lost 7 bases and J 2 bases, leaving 9 bases between the germline ends. CDR3 DNA sequence: TGTGCCACCAGGGACACAGTCACAGATACGCAGTATTTT. Translating it yields CATRDTVTDTQYF.

The rearrangement links TRBV3-1 (or the pseudogene TRBV3-2) to TRBJ2-7; weak D call: TRBD2 (5 bases). The CDR3 sequence is 13 residues long. Trimming cost V 1 base and J 13 bases, with 17 bases left between them. Germline lookup yields CDR1 LGHDT and CDR2 YNNKEL (reference sequence). The DNA for the CDR3 is TGTGCCAGCAGCCAAGCGGCCGGAGGATCTTCATACTTC. Its protein is CASSQAAGGSSYF.

J is TRBJ1-1 and V is TRBV7-9, with TRBD1 as a possible D gene (6 bases). Germline V gene sequence: CDR1 SEHNR, CDR2 FQNEAQ (reference sequence). The CDR3 has 14 amino acids. V gave up 1 base and J gave up 5 bases, with 11 bases separating them. CDR3 residues: CASSLGGRWTEAFF. CDR3 bases: TGTGCCAGCAGCTTAGGGGGGCGTTGGACTGAAGCTTTCTTT.

The rearrangement uses TRBV11-2 and TRBJ2-4, with a possible D match to TRBD1 (5 bases). V was clipped by 1 base and J by 7 bases, with 23 bases between them. This CDR3 is 18 amino acids long. Germline loops: CDR1 SGHAT, CDR2 FQNNGV. The chain's CDR3 is CASSLGWGSRRPDNIQYF. The CDR3 DNA reads TGTGCCAGCAGCTTAGGATGGGGCAGTCGAAGACCGGACAACATTCAGTACTTC. Full variable domain (missing parts from reference TRBV11-2 and TRBJ2-4): EAGVAQSPRYKIIEKRQSVAFWCNPISGHATLYWYQQILGQGPKLLIQFQNNGVVDDSQLPKDRFSAERLKGVDSTLKIQPAKLEDSAVYLCASSLGWGSRRPDNIQYFGAGTRLSVL.

The chain links TRBV7-8 to TRBJ2-7; 11 positions agree with TRBD1. The CDR3 length is 15 residues. V lost 4 bases and J lost 5; bases outside the gene matches: 7. CDR1 and CDR2 from the germline V gene are SGHVS and FQNEAQ. The CDR3 region is CASSSGGTGGNEQYF. The CDR3 DNA reads TGTGCCAGCAGCTCCGGGGGGACAGGGGGGAACGAGCAGTACTTC.

This chain uses TRBV12-5 with TRBJ2-1, with D tentatively TRBD1 (6 bases). Germline CDR1 is LGHNT and CDR2 is FRNRAP. V was trimmed by 6 bases and J by 8 bases, leaving 17 bases between them. CDR3 length: 14 residues. DNA of the CDR3: TGTGCTAGTGGGACCCCCACAGGGATCTATGAGCAGTTCTTC. It codes for CASGTPTGIYEQFF. The variable domain in full, completed from reference TRBV12-5 and TRBJ2-1, reads DARVTQTPRHKVTEMGQEVTMRCQPILGHNTVFWYRQTMMQGLELLAYFRNRAPLDDSGMPKDRFSAEMPDATLATLKIQPSEPRDSAVYFCASGTPTGIYEQFFGPGTRLTVL.

Concerning this clone itself: At one of its ends the junction is not consistent with the germline gene, which may arise from a read error. The J gene is TRBJ2-5, the V gene TRBV7-7; possible D gene TRBD1, 5 bases. The germline CDR1 and CDR2 sequences are SSHAT and FNYEAQ (reference sequence). The CDR3 is 15 amino acids. The CDR3: CASSLHQGAGETQYF. CDR3 coding DNA: TGTGCTAGCAGCTTACACCAGGGCGCTGGGGAGACCCAGTACTTC. Drawing the rest from reference TRBV7-7 and TRBJ2-5, the complete variable domain is GAGVSQSPRYKVTKRGQDVTLRCDPISSHATLYWYQQALGQGPEFLTYFNYEAQPDKSGLPSDRFSAERPEGSISTLTIQRTEQRDSAMYRCASSLHQGAGETQYFGPGTRLLVL.

This clone has a handful of counts. J is TRBJ1-3 and V is TRBV18; maybe TRBD1 (5 bases). The CDR3 runs to 14 residues. The germline gives CDR1 KGHSH, CDR2 LQKENI. Trimming took off 2 bases at V and 6 bases at J, with 11 bases between the two ends. In nucleotides, the CDR3 is TGTGCCAGCTCACCAGACAGTGGGGAAAACACCATATATTTT. It is translated as CASSPDSGENTIYF.

Of note for this clone: The junction does not match germline at one end; this may be a read error. The chain combines TRBV7-7 with TRBJ2-2; TRBD2 agrees at 10 bases. The CDR3 consists of 16 residues. In germline, CDR1 is SSHAT, CDR2 FNYEAQ (reference sequence). The CDR3 nucleotides are TGTGCTAGCAGCTTAGGTCCAGCGGGGGGGACCGGGGAGCTGTTTTTT. Protein sequence: CASSLGPAGGTGELFF. The full variable domain, its missing parts supplied by reference TRBV7-7 and TRBJ2-2, is GAGVSQSPRYKVTKRGQDVTLRCDPISSHATLYWYQQALGQGPEFLTYFNYEAQPDKSGLPSDRFSAERPEGSISTLTIQRTEQRDSAMYRCASSLGPAGGTGELFFGEGSRLTVL.

This clone was recorded once. The chain couples TRBV19 to TRBJ1-5; 9 nucleotides line up with TRBD1. Looked up from germline, CDR1 is LNHDA and CDR2 is SQIVND (reference sequence). V trimming: 4 bases; J trimming: 5 bases; junction bases outside the gene matches: 6. The CDR3 runs to 15 residues. DNA for the CDR3: TGTGCCAGTAGTAGCGGACAGGGGTTCGATCAGCCCCAGCATTTT. Its translation is CASSSGQGFDQPQHF.

The V gene is TRBV7-2, the J gene TRBJ1-6, with a weak D call TRBD1 (5 bases). The CDR3 spans 15 residues. The germline gives CDR1 SGHTA, CDR2 FQGNSA. Trimming left V 1 base short and J 14 bases short, with 18 bases between. The DNA for the CDR3 is TGTGCCAGCAGCTTAGTGGATAACAGGCCCAGATCCCTCCACTTT. Its protein is CASSLVDNRPRSLHF.

The gene calls are TRBV7-2 and TRBJ1-5, with D possibly TRBD1 on 5 matching bases. Trimming removed 7 bases from V and 7 bases from J, with 17 bases in between. Germline CDR1 SGHTA, CDR2 FQGNSA. CDR3 length equals 14 residues. The DNA for the CDR3 is TGTGCCAGCAAGAGAAACCTGGGGGGGCAGCCCCAGCATTTT. Protein: CASKRNLGGQPQHF.

The V and J genes are TRBV4-2 and TRBJ2-2, with 8 bases fitting TRBD1. The ends lost 6 bases at V and 6 bases at J; junction bases unmatched: 9. CDR3 length equals 15 residues. Germline V CDR1 and CDR2: LGHNA, YNFKEQ. The CDR3 spells CASRPVTGDAGELFF. CDR3 nucleotides: TGTGCCAGCAGGCCCGTGACAGGGGACGCCGGGGAGCTGTTTTTT.